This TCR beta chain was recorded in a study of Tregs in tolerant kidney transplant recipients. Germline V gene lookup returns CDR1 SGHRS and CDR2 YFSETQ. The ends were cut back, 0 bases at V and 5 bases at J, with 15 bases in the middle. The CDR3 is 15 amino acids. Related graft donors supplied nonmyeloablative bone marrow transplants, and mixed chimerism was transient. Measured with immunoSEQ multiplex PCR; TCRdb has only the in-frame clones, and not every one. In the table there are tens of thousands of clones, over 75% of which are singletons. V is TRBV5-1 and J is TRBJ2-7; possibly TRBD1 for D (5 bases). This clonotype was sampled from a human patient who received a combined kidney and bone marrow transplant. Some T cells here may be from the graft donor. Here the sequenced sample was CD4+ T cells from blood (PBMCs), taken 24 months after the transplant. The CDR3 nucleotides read TGCGCCAGCAGCTTGGAGCGAGATGGGGCCCACGAGCAGTACTTC. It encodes CASSLERDGAHEQYF.